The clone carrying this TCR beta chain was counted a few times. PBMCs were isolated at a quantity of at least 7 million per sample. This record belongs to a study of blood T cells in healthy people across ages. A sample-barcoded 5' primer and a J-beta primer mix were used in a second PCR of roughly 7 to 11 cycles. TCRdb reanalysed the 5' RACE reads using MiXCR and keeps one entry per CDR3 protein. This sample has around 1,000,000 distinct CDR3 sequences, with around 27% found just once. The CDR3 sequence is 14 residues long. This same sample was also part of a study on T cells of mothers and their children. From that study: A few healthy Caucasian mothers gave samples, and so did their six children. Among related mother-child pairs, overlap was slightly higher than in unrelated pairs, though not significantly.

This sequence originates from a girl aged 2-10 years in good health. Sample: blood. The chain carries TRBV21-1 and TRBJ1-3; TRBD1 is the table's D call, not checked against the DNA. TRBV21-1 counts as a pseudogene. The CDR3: CASSSRTIGNTIHF. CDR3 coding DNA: TGTGCCAGCAGCTCTCGGACAATCGGAAACACCATACATTTT.